This T cell receptor beta chain was recorded in a study of Ad26.COV2.S vaccination and SARS-CoV-2 variants. TCRdb's table, derived via immunoSEQ multiplex PCR, lists solely in-frame clones and lacks some. Altogether some 390,000 clones are present, 75% to 90% being singletons, with the ten largest covering roughly 3.5%. The CDR3 contains 15 residues. Germline values: CDR1 LNHDA, CDR2 SQIVND (reference sequence). J lost 2 bases, V lost 1 base, and 4 bases had no gene match. Treatment noted: about 20 received Ad26.COV2.S at low or high dose, single or two shots; about 5 received placebo; per-sample allocation not given. Samples were taken on day 63 after the first vaccine or placebo injection. Aged 18-55 years, donor was enrolled in Boston in 2020.

The specimen comprised peripheral blood, sampled in a trial of Ad26.COV2.S vaccine versus placebo. The sequence was obtained from a person aged 18 to 59 who received the Ad26.COV2.S COVID-19 vaccine or a placebo. This rearrangement joins TRBV19 to TRBJ2-7, with 8 bases lining up with TRBD1. The CDR3 here is CASSIGDRTTYEQYF. The CDR3 bases are TGTGCCAGTAGTATAGGGGACAGGACTACCTACGAGCAGTACTTC.